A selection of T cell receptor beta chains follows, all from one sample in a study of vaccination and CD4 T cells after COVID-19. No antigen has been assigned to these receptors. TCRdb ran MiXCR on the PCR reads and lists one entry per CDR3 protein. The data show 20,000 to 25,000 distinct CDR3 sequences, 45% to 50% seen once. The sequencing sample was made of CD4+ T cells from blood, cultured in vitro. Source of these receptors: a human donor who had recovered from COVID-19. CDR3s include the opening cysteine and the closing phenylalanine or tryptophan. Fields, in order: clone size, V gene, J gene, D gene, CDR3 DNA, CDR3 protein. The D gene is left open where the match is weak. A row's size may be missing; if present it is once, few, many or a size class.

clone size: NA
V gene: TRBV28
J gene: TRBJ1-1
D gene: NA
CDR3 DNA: TGTGCCAGCAGTTCAGGGAGTGGGGAAGATGCTTTCTTT
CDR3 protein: CASSSGSGEDAFF

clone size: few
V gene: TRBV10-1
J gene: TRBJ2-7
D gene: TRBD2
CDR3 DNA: TGCGCCAGCAGTGATGGGACTAGCGGGATGTACGAGCAGTACTTC
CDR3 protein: CASSDGTSGMYEQYF

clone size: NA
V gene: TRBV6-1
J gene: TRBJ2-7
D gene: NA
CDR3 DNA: TGTGCCAGCAGTGATCGACCAGGGAGGTACGAGCAGTACTTC
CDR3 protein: CASSDRPGRYEQYF

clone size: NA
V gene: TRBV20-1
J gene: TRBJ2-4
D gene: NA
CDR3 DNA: TGCAGTGCTATACAGGGTGCGGCGGACATTCAGTACTTC
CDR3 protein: CSAIQGAADIQYF

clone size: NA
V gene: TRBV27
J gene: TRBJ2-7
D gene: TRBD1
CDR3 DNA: TGTGCCAGCAGGGCGACAGGGACCTACGAGCAGTACTTC
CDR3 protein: CASRATGTYEQYF

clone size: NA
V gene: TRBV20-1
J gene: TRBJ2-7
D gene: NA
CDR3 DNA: TGCAGTGCTTTCGACGGGGGCTCCTACGAGCAGTACTTC
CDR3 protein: CSAFDGGSYEQYF

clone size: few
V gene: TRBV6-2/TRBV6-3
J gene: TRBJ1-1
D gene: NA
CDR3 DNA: TGTGCCAGCATACACAGGGTGAAAACTGAAGCTTTCTTT
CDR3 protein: CASIHRVKTEAFF

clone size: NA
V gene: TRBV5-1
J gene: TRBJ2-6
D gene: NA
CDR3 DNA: TGCGCCAGCAGCTTGCTCCCCCCGGGGGCCTCTGGGGCCAACGTCCTGACTTTC
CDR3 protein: CASSLLPPGASGANVLTF

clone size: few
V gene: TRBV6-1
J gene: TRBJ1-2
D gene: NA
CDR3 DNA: TGTGCCAGCAGTGAATGGGGGTTTAGCTATGGCTACACCTTC
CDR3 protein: CASSEWGFSYGYTF

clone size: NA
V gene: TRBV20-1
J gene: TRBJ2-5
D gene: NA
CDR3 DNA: TGCAGTGCTAGGGGCGGCGCGGAGACCCAGTACTTC
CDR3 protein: CSARGGAETQYF

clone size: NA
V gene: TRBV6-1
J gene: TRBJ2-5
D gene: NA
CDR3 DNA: TGTGCCAGCAGATTAATGCAGCAGATGGAGACCCAGTACTTC
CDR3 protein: CASRLMQQMETQYF

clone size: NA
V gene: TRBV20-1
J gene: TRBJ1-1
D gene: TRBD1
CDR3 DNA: TGCAGTGCTATATGGGACAGGGGTTATGAAGCTTTCTTT
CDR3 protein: CSAIWDRGYEAFF

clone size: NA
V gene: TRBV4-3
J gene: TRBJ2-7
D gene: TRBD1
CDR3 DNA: TGCGCCAGCAGCTATTCGGGGACAGATTCCTACGAGCAGTACTTC
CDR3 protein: CASSYSGTDSYEQYF

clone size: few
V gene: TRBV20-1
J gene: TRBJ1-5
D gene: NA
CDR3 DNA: TGCAGTGCTAGAGCTGATGCGGGGGCCCCAAGACAGCCCCAGCATTTT
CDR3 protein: CSARADAGAPRQPQHF

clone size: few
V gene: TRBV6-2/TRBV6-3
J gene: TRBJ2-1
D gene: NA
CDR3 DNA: TGTGCCAGCAGTTACTCCCTAGACACTATTGGGGGCTACAATGAGCAGTTCTTC
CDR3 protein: CASSYSLDTIGGYNEQFF

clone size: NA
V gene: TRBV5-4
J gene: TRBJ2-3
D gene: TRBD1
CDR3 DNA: TGTGCCAGCAGCTTGGTACAGGGGGCTTCCACAGATACGCAGTATTTT
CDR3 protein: CASSLVQGASTDTQYF

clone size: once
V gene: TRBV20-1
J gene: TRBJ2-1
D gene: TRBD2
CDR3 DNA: TGCAGTGCTAAGACCGGGACTAGCGGTTTCTATGAGCAGTTCTTC
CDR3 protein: CSAKTGTSGFYEQFF

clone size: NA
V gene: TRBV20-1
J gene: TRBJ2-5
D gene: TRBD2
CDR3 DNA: TGCAGTGCTAGTGTGGGAGGGACTTATCGGCCCCAAGAGACCCAGTACTTC
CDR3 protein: CSASVGGTYRPQETQYF

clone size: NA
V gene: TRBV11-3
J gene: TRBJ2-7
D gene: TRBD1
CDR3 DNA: TGTGCCAACCGTTCTGGGACAGATTGGTACGAGCAGTACTTC
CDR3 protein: CANRSGTDWYEQYF

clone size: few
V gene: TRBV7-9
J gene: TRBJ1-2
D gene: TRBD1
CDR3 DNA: TGTGCCAGCAGCTTACAGGGGGCGAGGGGCTACACCTTC
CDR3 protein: CASSLQGARGYTF

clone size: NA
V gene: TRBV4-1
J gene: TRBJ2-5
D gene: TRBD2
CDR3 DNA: TGCGCCAGCAGCCCTACGGGAGGGGGACTAGCGGGAGTGAGGGGTCGAGAGACCCAGTACTTC
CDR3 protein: CASSPTGGGLAGVRGRETQYF

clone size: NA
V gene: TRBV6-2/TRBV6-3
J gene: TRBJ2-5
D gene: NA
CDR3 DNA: TGTGCCAGCAGTTACCAGGGACCGATAAAGACCCAGTACTTC
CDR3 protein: CASSYQGPIKTQYF

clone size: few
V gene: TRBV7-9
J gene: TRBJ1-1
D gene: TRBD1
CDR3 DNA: TGTGCCAGCAGAAGGGGACAGTTGAACACTGAAGCTTTCTTT
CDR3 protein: CASRRGQLNTEAFF

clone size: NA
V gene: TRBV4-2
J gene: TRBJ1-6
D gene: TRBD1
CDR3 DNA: TGTGCCAGCAGCCAAGGAACAGGGGATTTTTCACCCCTCCACTTT
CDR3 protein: CASSQGTGDFSPLHF

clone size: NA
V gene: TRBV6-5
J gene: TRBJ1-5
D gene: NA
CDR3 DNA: TGTGCCAGCAGTTCCCAGGAATATCAGCCCCAGCATTTT
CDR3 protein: CASSSQEYQPQHF

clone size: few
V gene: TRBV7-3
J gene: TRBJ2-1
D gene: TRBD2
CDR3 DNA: TGTGCCAGCAGCTTAACGTCTAGCGGGCAGTATGAGCAGTTCTTC
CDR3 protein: CASSLTSSGQYEQFF

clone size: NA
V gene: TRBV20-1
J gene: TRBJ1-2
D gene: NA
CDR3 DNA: TGCAGTGCTGTAATCCAGGCGTCGGGAAATGGCTACACCTTC
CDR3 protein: CSAVIQASGNGYTF

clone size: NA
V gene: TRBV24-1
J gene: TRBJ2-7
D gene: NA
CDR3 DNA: TGTGCCACCAGTGACCTTGCGGGCCTGCTGATAGGTGGGGAGCAGTACTTC
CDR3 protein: CATSDLAGLLIGGEQYF

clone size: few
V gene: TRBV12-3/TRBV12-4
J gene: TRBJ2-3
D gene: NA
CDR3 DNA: TGTGCCAGCGGCCTTAGGGTGGGGCAGTATTTT
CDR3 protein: CASGLRVGQYF

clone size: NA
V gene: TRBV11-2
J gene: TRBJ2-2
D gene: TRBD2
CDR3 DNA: TGTGCCAGCAGCTCCCGTCCTAGCGGGAGGGGTCCCGCCGGGGAGCTGTTTTTT
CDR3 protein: CASSSRPSGRGPAGELFF

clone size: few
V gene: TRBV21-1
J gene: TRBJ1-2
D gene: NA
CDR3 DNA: TGTGCCAGCAAGGGGCCAGGGACGAACTATGGCTACACCTTC
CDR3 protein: CASKGPGTNYGYTF

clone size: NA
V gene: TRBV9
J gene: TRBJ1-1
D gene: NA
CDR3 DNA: TGTGCCAGCAGCGTACGCGCGAACACTGAAGCTTTCTTT
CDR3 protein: CASSVRANTEAFF

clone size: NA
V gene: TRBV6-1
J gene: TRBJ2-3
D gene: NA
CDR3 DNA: TGTGCCAGCACCCGGGGAAGTGCGGGAAGAGATACGCAGTATTTT
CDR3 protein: CASTRGSAGRDTQYF

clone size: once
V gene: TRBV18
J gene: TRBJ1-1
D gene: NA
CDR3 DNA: TGTGCCAGCTCACCAAGCCTTGAGGCTGAAGCTTTCTTT
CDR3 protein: CASSPSLEAEAFF

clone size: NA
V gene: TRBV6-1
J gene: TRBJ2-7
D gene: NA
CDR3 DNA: TGTGCCAGCAGATATGACTTTCCCTACGAGCAGTACTTC
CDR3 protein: CASRYDFPYEQYF

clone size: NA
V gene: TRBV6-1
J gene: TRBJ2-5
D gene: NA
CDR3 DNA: TGTGCCAGCAGTCCAACGGGGCGTGGGGGGGAGACCCAGTACTTC
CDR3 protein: CASSPTGRGGETQYF

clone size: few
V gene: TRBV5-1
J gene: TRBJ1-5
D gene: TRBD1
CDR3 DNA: TGCGCCAGCAGCGACGGACAGGGAATGGGTCAGCCCCAGCATTTT
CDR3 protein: CASSDGQGMGQPQHF

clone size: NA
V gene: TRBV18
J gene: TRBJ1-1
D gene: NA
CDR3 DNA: TGTGCCAGCTCACCAGAATGGATCAACACTGAAGCTTTCTTT
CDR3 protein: CASSPEWINTEAFF

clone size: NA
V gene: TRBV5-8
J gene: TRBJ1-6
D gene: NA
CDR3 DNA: TGTGCCAGCAGCTTTGTCCGGGGAGGAGGGTCACCCCTCCACTTT
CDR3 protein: CASSFVRGGGSPLHF

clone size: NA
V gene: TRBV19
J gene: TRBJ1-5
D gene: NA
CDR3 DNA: TGTGCCAGTAGTGTTTTTCAGGGGAACCAGCCCCAGCATTTT
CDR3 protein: CASSVFQGNQPQHF

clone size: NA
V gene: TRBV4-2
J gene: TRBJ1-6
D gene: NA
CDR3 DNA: TGTGCCAGCAGCCAATACAGGGTTGGATCACCCCTCCACTTT
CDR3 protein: CASSQYRVGSPLHF

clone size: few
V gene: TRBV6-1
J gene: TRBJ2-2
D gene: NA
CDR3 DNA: TGTGCCAGTTCGAGGCGAACCGGGGAGCTGTTTTTT
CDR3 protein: CASSRRTGELFF

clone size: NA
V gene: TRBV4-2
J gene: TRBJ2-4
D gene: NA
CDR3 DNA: TGTGCCAGCAGCCAAGTCCGGCCGGGTCAGGATTCCAAAAACATTCAGTACTTC
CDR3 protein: CASSQVRPGQDSKNIQYF

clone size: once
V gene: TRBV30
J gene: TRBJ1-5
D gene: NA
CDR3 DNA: TGTGCCTGGAGTGTAAGTAGTTATAGCAATCAGCCCCAGCATTTT
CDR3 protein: CAWSVSSYSNQPQHF

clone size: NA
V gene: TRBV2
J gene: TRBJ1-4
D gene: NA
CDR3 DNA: TGTGCCAGCAAGGGGAATGTTGGGGAAAAACTGTTTTTT
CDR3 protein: CASKGNVGEKLFF

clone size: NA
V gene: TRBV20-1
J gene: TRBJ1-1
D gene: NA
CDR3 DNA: TGCAGTGCTAGCCTCGATGAGGCCACTGAAGCTTTCTTT
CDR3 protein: CSASLDEATEAFF

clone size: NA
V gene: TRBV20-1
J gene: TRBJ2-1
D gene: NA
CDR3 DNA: TGCAGTGCTAGAATGGGTGGAGCGTCGAGCTCCTACAATGAGCAGTTCTTC
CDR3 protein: CSARMGGASSSYNEQFF